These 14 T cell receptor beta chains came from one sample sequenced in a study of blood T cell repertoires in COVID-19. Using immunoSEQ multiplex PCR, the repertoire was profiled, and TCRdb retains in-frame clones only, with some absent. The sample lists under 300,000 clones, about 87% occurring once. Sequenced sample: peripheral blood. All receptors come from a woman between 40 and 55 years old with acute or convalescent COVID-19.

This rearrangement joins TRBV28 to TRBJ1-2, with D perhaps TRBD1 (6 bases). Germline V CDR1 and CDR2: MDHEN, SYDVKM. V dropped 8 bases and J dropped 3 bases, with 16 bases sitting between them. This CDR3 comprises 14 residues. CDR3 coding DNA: TGTGCCAGCTTGGCCGGGACACGGGACTATGGCTACACCTTC. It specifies CASLAGTRDYGYTF.

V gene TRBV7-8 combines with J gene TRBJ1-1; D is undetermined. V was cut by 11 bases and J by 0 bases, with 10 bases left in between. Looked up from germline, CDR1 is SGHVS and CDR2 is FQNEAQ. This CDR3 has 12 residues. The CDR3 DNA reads TGTGCCTCAAACGGTCTGAACACTGAAGCTTTCTTT. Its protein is CASNGLNTEAFF.

Written as DNA, the CDR3 is TGTGCCACCAGTTTGGGGGGGCCGACGGGCGAGCAGTACGTC. This translates into CATSLGGPTGEQYV. The chain links TRBV24-1 to TRBJ2-7, with D tentatively TRBD2 (7 bases). Germline loops: CDR1 KGHDR, CDR2 SFDVKD. The V end lost 6 bases, the J end lost 6 bases, and 17 bases lay between the germline ends. The CDR3 sequence is 14 residues long.

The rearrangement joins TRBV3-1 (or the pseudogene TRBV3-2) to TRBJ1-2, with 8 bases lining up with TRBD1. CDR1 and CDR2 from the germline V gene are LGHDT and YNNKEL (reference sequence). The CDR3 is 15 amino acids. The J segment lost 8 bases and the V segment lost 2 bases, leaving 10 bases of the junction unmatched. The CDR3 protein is CASSQRTGRPGGYTF. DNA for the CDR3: TGTGCCAGCAGCCAACGGACAGGGCGTCCGGGAGGCTACACCTTC.

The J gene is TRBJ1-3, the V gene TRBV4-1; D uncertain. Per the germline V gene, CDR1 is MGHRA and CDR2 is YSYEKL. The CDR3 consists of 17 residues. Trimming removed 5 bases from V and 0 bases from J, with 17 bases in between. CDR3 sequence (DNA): TGCGCCAGCAGCAGTGCGGGGTTAGCGAGCTCTGGAAACACCATATATTTT. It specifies CASSSAGLASSGNTIYF.

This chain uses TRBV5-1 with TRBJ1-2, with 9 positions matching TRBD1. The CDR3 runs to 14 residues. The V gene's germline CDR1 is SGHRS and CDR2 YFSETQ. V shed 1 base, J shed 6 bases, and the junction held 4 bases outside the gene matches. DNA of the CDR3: TGCGCCAGCAGCTTGACAGGGGGCGCCCATGGCTACACCTTC. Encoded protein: CASSLTGGAHGYTF.

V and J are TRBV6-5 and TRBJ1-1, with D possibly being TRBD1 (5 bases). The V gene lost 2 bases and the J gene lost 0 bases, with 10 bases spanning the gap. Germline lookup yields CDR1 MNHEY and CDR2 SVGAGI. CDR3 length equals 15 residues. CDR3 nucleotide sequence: TGTGCCAGCAGTTACCAAGGACATATGAACACTGAAGCTTTCTTT. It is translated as CASSYQGHMNTEAFF.

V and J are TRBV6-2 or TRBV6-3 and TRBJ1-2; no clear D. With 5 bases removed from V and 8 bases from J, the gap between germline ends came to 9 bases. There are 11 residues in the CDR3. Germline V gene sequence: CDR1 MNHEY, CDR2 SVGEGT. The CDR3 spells CASSTRLGYTF. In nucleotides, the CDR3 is TGTGCCAGCAGTACGAGGCTGGGCTACACCTTC.

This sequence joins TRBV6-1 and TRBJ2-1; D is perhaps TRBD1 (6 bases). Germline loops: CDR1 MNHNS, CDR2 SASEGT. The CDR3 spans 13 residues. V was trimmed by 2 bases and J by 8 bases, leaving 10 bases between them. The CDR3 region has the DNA TGTGCCAGCAGTGAACACAGGGCGTATGAGCAGTTCTTC. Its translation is CASSEHRAYEQFF.

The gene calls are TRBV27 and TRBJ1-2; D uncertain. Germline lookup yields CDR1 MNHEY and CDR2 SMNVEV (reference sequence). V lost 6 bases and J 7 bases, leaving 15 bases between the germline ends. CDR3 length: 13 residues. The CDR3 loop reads CASRPTVFSGYTF. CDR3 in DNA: TGTGCCAGCAGGCCCACAGTTTTCTCTGGCTACACCTTC.

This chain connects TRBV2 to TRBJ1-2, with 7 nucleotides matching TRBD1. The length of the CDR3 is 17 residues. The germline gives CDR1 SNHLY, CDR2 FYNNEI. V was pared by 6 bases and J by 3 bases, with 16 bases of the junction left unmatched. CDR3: CASSLTGQLTEYYGYTF. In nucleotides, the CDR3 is TGTGCCAGCAGCTTGACGGGACAGCTCACTGAGTACTATGGCTACACCTTC.

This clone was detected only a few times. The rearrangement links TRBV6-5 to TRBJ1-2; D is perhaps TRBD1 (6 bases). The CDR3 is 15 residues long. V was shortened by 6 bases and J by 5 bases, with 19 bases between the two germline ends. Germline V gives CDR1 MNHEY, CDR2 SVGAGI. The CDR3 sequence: CASSFPGGPLYGYTF. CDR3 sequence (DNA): TGTGCCAGCAGCTTCCCGGGGGGGCCTCTTTATGGCTACACCTTC.

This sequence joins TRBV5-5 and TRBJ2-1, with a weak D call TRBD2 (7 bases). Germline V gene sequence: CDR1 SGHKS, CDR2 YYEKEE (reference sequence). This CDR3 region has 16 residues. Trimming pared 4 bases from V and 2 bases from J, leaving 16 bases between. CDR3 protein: CASSRYREGTYNEQFF. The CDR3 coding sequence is TGTGCCAGCAGCAGATACAGGGAGGGGACCTACAATGAGCAGTTCTTC.

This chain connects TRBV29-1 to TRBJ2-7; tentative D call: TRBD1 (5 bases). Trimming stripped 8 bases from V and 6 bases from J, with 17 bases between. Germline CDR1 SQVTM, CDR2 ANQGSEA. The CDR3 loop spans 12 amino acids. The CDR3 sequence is CSTPRGHCEQYV. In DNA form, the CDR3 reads TGCAGCACCCCCAGAGGACATTGCGAGCAGTACGTC.